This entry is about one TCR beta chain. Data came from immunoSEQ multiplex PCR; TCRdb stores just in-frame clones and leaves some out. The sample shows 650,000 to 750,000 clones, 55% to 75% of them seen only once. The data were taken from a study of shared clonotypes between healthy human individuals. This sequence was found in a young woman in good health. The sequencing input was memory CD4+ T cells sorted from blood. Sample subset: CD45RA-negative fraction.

CDR3 coding DNA: TGTGCCAGCAGCCACCAGGGGTCGGACACTGAAGCTTTCTTT. Protein product: CASSHQGSDTEAFF. The rearrangement uses TRBV7-9 and TRBJ1-1, with D tentatively TRBD1 (6 bases). The CDR3 runs 14 residues. CDR1 and CDR2 from the germline V gene are SEHNR and FQNEAQ (reference sequence). V was trimmed by 5 bases and J by 3 bases, leaving 13 bases between them. The entire variable domain, with the rest obtained from reference TRBV7-9 and TRBJ1-1, is as follows: DTGVSQNPRHKITKRGQNVTFRCDPISEHNRLYWYRQTLGQGPEFLTYFQNEAQLEKSRLLSDRFSAERPKGSFSTLEIQRTEQGDSAMYLCASSHQGSDTEAFFGQGTRLTVV.